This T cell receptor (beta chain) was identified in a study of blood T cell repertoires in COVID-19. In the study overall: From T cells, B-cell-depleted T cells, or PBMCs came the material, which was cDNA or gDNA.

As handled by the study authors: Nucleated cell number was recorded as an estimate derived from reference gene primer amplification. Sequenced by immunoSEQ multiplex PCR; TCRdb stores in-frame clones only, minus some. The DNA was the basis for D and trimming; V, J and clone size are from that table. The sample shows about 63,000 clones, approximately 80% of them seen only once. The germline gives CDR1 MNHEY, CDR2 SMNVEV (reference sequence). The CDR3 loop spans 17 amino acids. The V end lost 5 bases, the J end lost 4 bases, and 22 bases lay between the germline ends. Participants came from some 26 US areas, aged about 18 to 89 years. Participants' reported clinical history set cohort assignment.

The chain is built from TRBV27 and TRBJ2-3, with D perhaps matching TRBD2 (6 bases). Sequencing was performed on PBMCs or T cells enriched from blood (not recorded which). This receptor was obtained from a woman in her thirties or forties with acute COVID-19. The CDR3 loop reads CASSSPPGGGSADTQYF. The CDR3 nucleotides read TGTGCCAGCAGTAGCCCCCCCGGGGGAGGTAGTGCAGATACGCAGTATTTT.